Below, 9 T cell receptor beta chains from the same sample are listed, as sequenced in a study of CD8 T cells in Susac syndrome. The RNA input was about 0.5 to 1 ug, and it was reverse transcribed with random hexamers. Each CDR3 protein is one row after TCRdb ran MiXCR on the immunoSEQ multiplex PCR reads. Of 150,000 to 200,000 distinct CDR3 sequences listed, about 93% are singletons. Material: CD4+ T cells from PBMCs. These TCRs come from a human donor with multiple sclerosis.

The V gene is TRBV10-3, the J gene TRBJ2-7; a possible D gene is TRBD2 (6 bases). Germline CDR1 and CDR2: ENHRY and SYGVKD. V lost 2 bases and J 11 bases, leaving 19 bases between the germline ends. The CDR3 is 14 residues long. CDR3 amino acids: CAISERTTLASKYF. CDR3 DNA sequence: TGTGCCATCAGTGAGCGGACTACCCTGGCGAGCAAGTACTTC.

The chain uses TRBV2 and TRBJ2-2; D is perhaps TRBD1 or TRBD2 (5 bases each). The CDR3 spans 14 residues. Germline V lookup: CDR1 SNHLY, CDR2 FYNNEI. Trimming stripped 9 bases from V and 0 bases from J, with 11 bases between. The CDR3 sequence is CARRGAANTGELFF. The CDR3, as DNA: TGTGCCAGGAGGGGTGCAGCGAACACCGGGGAGCTGTTTTTT.

CDR3 sequence reads: CASSPRSGTSQNTEAFF. Here the CDR3 DNA reads TGTGCCAGCTCCCCCCGGTCAGGGACCTCTCAGAACACTGAAGCTTTCTTT. The rearrangement links TRBV18 to TRBJ1-1; D is possibly TRBD1 (5 bases). Germline values: CDR1 KGHSH, CDR2 LQKENI. Trimming pared 6 bases from V and 1 base from J, leaving 21 bases between. This CDR3 contains 17 residues.

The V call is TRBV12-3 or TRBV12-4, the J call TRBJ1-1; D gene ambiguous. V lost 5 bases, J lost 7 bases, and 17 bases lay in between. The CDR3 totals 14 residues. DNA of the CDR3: TGTGCCAGCAGTCTTCACGACAATGTCGGTGAAGCTTTCTTT. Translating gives CASSLHDNVGEAFF.

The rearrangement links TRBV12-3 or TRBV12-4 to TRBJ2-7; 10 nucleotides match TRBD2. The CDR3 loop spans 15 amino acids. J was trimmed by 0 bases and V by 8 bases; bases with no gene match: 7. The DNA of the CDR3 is TGTGCCAGCGCCCTGACTAGCGGGTACTCCTACGAGCAGTACTTC. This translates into CASALTSGYSYEQYF.

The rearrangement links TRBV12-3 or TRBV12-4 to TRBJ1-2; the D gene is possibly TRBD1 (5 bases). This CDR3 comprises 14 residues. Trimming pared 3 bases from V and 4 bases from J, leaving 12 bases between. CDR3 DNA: TGTGCCAGCAGTTTGTTTAGGGGCCTCTATGGCTACACCTTC. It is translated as CASSLFRGLYGYTF.

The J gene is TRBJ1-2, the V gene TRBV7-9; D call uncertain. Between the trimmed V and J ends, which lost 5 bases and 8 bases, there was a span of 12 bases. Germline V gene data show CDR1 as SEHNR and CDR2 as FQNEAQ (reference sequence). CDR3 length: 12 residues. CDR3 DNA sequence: TGTGCCAGCAGCCCTCGGGAGGACGGCTACACCTTC. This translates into CASSPREDGYTF.

DNA of the CDR3: TGTGCCAGCAGCTTAGGTGTCGGACAGCCAAACTATGGCTACACCTTC. This gives the protein CASSLGVGQPNYGYTF. V gene TRBV7-2 combines with J gene TRBJ1-2; tentative D call: TRBD1 (6 bases). The CDR3 length is 16 residues. From germline, CDR1 is SGHTA and CDR2 FQGNSA. The ends were cut back, 1 base at V and 2 bases at J, with 14 bases in the middle.

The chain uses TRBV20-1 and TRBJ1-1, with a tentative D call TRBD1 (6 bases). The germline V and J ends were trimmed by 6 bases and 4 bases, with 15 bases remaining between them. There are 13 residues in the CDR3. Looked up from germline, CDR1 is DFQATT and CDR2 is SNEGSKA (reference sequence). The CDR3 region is CSAFLTGRTEAFF. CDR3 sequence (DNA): TGCAGTGCCTTCTTAACAGGGCGCACTGAAGCTTTCTTT.